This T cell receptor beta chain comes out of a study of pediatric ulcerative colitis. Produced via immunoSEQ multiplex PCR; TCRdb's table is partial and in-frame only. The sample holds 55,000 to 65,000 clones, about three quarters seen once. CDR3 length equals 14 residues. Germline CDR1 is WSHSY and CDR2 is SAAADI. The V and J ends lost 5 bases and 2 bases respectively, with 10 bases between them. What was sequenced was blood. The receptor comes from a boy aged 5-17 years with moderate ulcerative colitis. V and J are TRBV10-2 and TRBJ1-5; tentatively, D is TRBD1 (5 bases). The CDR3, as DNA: TGCGCCAGCAGTTGGCAGGGCGGCAATCAGCCCCAGCATTTT. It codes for CASSWQGGNQPQHF.